These 14 T cell receptor beta chains were all obtained from the same sample, sequenced in a study of blood T cell repertoires in COVID-19. Profiled with immunoSEQ multiplex PCR; TCRdb holds only in-frame clones, not every one. The profile shows about 410,000 clones, roughly 90% of them singletons. The material sequenced was PBMCs or T cells enriched from blood (not recorded which). All receptors derive from a woman aged 25-40 years who had recovered from COVID-19.

This chain uses TRBV5-4 with TRBJ2-3; possible D gene TRBD1, 5 bases. Per the germline V gene, CDR1 is SGHNT and CDR2 is YYREEE (reference sequence). This CDR3 region has 14 residues. Trimming left V 1 base short and J 2 bases short, with 8 bases between. CDR3 coding DNA: TGTGCCAGCAGCTTGACAGGAAACACAGATACGCAGTATTTT. Residues: CASSLTGNTDTQYF.

The chain has TRBV30 and TRBJ1-6; D is unclear. Trimming took off 4 bases at V and 9 bases at J, with 13 bases between the two ends. CDR1 GTSNPN and CDR2 SVGIG come from the germline V gene (reference sequence). This CDR3 has 13 amino acids. CDR3 loop: CAWNIGSSSPLHF. The CDR3 region has the DNA TGTGCCTGGAATATAGGGAGTAGTTCACCCCTCCACTTT.

The V call is TRBV27, the J call TRBJ2-7, with 14 bases lining up with TRBD2. This CDR3 has 17 amino acids. J gave up 1 base and V 6 bases, and 8 bases lay outside the gene matches. Germline values: CDR1 MNHEY, CDR2 SMNVEV (reference sequence). CDR3 residues: CASRHRLAGGLSYEQYF. The DNA of the CDR3 is TGTGCCAGCAGACACCGACTAGCGGGAGGGCTGTCCTACGAGCAGTACTTC.

In this sample, this clone turned up a few times. This chain connects TRBV7-6 to TRBJ2-2, with D uncertain. This CDR3 is 15 amino acids long. V lost 2 bases, J lost 2 bases, and 9 bases lay in between. Germline V lookup: CDR1 SGHVS, CDR2 FNYEAQ. The CDR3 DNA sequence: TGTGCCAGCAGCTTAAGAACAGCTAACACCGGGGAGCTGTTTTTT. It encodes CASSLRTANTGELFF. Looking up the rest from reference TRBV7-6 and TRBJ2-2 gives the full variable domain: GAGVSQSPRYKVTKRGQDVALRCDPISGHVSLYWYRQALGQGPEFLTYFNYEAQQDKSGLPNDRFSAERPEGSISTLTIQRTEQRDSAMYRCASSLRTANTGELFFGEGSRLTVL.

This chain links TRBV11-2 with TRBJ2-5; 10 nucleotides match TRBD2. Germline CDR1 and CDR2: SGHAT and FQNNGV. J lost 4 bases, V lost 2 bases, and 4 bases had no gene match. The CDR3 contains 15 residues. DNA for the CDR3: TGTGCCAGCAGCTTAAGCGGGAGGGCCGGAGAGACCCAGTACTTC. Its translation: CASSLSGRAGETQYF.

V gene TRBV5-1 combines with J gene TRBJ1-2; 8 nucleotides align to TRBD1. Germline loops: CDR1 SGHRS, CDR2 YFSETQ. CDR3 size: 15 residues. Trimming cost V 4 bases and J 1 base; bases outside gene matches: 6. The DNA for the CDR3 is TGCGCCAGCAGCCCAAGGACAGGGAGTAACTATGGCTACACCTTC. Encoded protein: CASSPRTGSNYGYTF.

The chain carries TRBV7-2 and TRBJ1-2; 7 bases line up with TRBD1. Germline CDR1 is SGHTA and CDR2 is FQGNSA. The CDR3 is made up of 13 amino acids. J lost 2 bases, V lost 5 bases, and 2 bases had no gene match. This chain's CDR3 is CASSVQGNYGYTF. Written as DNA, the CDR3 is TGTGCCAGCAGCGTACAGGGGAACTATGGCTACACCTTC.

The rearrangement uses TRBV18 and TRBJ1-1; D may be TRBD1 (5 bases). V lost 4 bases, J lost 4 bases, and 13 bases lay in between. Germline V gene lookup returns CDR1 KGHSH and CDR2 LQKENI. The CDR3 contains 14 residues. CDR3: CASSLQGLGTEAFF. CDR3 in DNA: TGTGCCAGCTCACTTCAGGGTTTGGGCACTGAAGCTTTCTTT.

The chain employs TRBV24-1 and TRBJ2-2; D remains unclear. The germline V gene encodes CDR1 KGHDR and CDR2 SFDVKD. Trimming took off 7 bases at V and 7 bases at J, with 15 bases between the two ends. This CDR3 has 14 residues. The CDR3 protein is CATRAPFRGGELFF. CDR3 bases: TGTGCCACCAGGGCCCCCTTTCGCGGCGGGGAGCTGTTTTTT.

The genes are TRBV5-1 and TRBJ2-7; 7 bases line up with TRBD2. J was trimmed by 0 bases and V by 2 bases; bases with no gene match: 5. CDR1 is SGHRS, CDR2 YFSETQ, per germline. There are 15 residues in the CDR3. CDR3 nucleotide sequence: TGCGCCAGCAGCTTTGGGGGAGGGCCCTCCTACGAGCAGTACTTC. Translating it yields CASSFGGGPSYEQYF.

The chain has TRBV3-1 (or the pseudogene TRBV3-2) and TRBJ2-3; tentative D call: TRBD2 (5 bases). The CDR3 loop spans 11 amino acids. Looked up from germline, CDR1 is LGHDT and CDR2 is YNNKEL (reference sequence). V lost 6 bases, J lost 7 bases, and 8 bases lay in between. The CDR3: CASSEGNTQYF. As DNA, the CDR3 is TGTGCCAGCAGTGAGGGCAATACGCAGTATTTT.

This chain joins TRBV10-2 and TRBJ1-2, with a weak D call TRBD1 (5 bases). The CDR3 is 15 amino acids. V lost 3 bases to trimming and J lost 2 bases, with 13 bases between them. Germline V CDR1 and CDR2: WSHSY, SAAADI. Here the CDR3 reads CASSETGLPNYGYTF. CDR3 sequence (DNA): TGCGCCAGCAGTGAAACGGGACTGCCCAACTATGGCTACACCTTC.

This chain connects TRBV11-3 to TRBJ2-3; 12 nucleotides agree with TRBD2. The CDR3 consists of 14 residues. Germline V lookup: CDR1 SGHNT, CDR2 YENEEA. J gave up 5 bases and V 3 bases, and 0 bases lay outside the gene matches. This chain's CDR3 is CASSLGLAGDTQYF. Written as DNA, the CDR3 is TGTGCCAGCAGCTTGGGACTAGCGGGAGATACGCAGTATTTT.

This clone was recorded at least ten times. The chain carries TRBV18 and TRBJ1-1; D is undetermined. The CDR3 runs 14 residues. V lost 2 bases and J lost 11, with 18 bases in between. Looked up from germline, CDR1 is KGHSH and CDR2 is LQKENI. In nucleotides, the CDR3 is TGTGCCAGCTCACCATCGCAGAGAGAGGTGAGGGCTTTCTTT. Translated, it gives CASSPSQREVRAFF.